This record covers a single T cell receptor (beta chain). A much larger clone differs from this one at a single base, so this may be a read error. The data originate from a study of CDR3 diversity in severe acne. MiXCR, applied by TCRdb to the PCR reads, yields one record per CDR3 protein. Of 100,000 or so distinct CDR3 sequences in the sample, roughly half were seen once. This CDR3 is 15 amino acids long. Germline CDR1 and CDR2: LGHNA and YNFKEQ. This receptor was obtained from a male donor with acne. This chain links TRBV4-2 with TRBJ2-7, with D unresolved. The sample taken for sequencing was blood. Here the CDR3 reads CASGQPRRSMEEQYF. The CDR3 DNA reads TGTGCCAGCGGCCAACCACGACGGTCCATGGAAGAGCAGTACTTC.